The 8 T cell receptor beta chains presented below share a single source sample, sequenced in a study of cytomegalovirus exposure and HLA in healthy donors. The PCR was carried out with 60 Vbeta primers and 13 Jbeta primers. Sequencing used immunoSEQ multiplex PCR; TCRdb keeps in-frame clones, though not all of them. Here the sample spans about 64,000 clones, about 85% being singletons. Input material: PBMCs. The receptors shown here come from a female donor in good health and CMV-seronegative.

V gene TRBV18 combines with J gene TRBJ2-3, with 13 bases aligning to TRBD2. The CDR3 has 14 amino acids. Germline V CDR1 and CDR2: KGHSH, LQKENI. V trimming: 8 bases; J trimming: 3 bases; junction bases outside the gene matches: 2. The CDR3 DNA reads as TGTGCCAGCAGGGGACTAGCGGGAACAGATACGCAGTATTTT. Its translation: CASRGLAGTDTQYF.

The chain recombines TRBV25-1 with TRBJ2-1; 8 bases agree with TRBD2. CDR3 length: 15 residues. After removal of 5 bases from V and 1 base from J, the junction contained 4 bases not matched to a gene. Germline V CDR1 and CDR2: MGHDK, SYGVNS. The CDR3 spells CASSRSGGSYNEQFF. The CDR3 nucleotides read TGTGCCAGCAGTCGAAGCGGGGGATCCTACAATGAGCAGTTCTTC.

CDR3 in DNA: TGTGCCAGCAGCAGCCCACAGGGTGGGGATGGCTACACCTTC. Protein product: CASSSPQGGDGYTF. The chain is built from TRBV5-4 and TRBJ1-2; D is perhaps TRBD1 (6 bases). The length of the CDR3 is 14 residues. The germline V and J ends were trimmed by 4 bases and 6 bases, with 16 bases remaining between them. The germline CDR1 and CDR2 sequences are SGHNT and YYREEE (reference sequence).

The genes are TRBV11-2 and TRBJ2-3; the D gene is possibly TRBD2 (6 bases). Per the germline V gene, CDR1 is SGHAT and CDR2 is FQNNGV. V lost 0 bases, J lost 8 bases, and 15 bases lay in between. The CDR3 totals 15 residues. CDR3 coding DNA: TGTGCCAGCAGCTTAGACTCCACTAGCAGTTCTACGCAGTATTTT. Translating gives CASSLDSTSSSTQYF.

The rearrangement uses TRBV5-1 and TRBJ2-5; D remains ambiguous. The DNA end is more similar to TRBJ2-7, so the J call may be wrong. Per germline, CDR1 SGHRS and CDR2 YFSETQ. This CDR3 has 11 residues. The CDR3 nucleotides read TGCGCCAGCAGCTTGGGGTACGAGCAGTACTTC. Its protein product is CASSLGYEQYF.

The V call is TRBV5-1, the J call TRBJ2-1, with 8 bases identical to TRBD2. CDR1 SGHRS and CDR2 YFSETQ come from the germline V gene. Trimming took 4 bases from V and 5 from J; bases not matched to a gene: 17. There are 18 residues in the CDR3. This CDR3 is CASSGGKVQREPHNEQFF. The CDR3 coding sequence is TGCGCCAGCAGCGGCGGCAAAGTCCAGCGGGAGCCCCACAATGAGCAGTTCTTC.

This sequence joins TRBV29-1 and TRBJ1-1; TRBD1 matches 7 bases. Germline CDR1 reads SQVTM; CDR2 reads ANQGSEA. CDR3 length: 12 amino acids. The junction had 5 bases not matched to a gene; V was cut back by 4 bases and J by 6 bases. Written as DNA, the CDR3 is TGCAGCGTTGGGACAACAGGGGCTGAAGCTTTCTTT. The encoded protein is CSVGTTGAEAFF. The full variable domain, its missing parts supplied by reference TRBV29-1 and TRBJ1-1, is SAVISQKPSRDICQRGTSLTIQCQVDSQVTMMFWYRQQPGQSLTLIATANQGSEATYESGFVIDKFPISRPNLTFSTLTVSNMSPEDSSIYLCSVGTTGAEAFFGQGTRLTVV.

The chain recombines TRBV27 with TRBJ1-4; tentative D call: TRBD1 (5 bases). Per the germline V gene, CDR1 is MNHEY and CDR2 is SMNVEV (reference sequence). Trimming cost V 2 bases and J 7 bases, with 11 bases left between them. CDR3 length equals 14 residues. The CDR3 loop reads CASSLRGEGEKLFF. For the CDR3, the DNA is TGTGCCAGCAGTTTACGGGGGGAGGGTGAAAAACTGTTTTTT.